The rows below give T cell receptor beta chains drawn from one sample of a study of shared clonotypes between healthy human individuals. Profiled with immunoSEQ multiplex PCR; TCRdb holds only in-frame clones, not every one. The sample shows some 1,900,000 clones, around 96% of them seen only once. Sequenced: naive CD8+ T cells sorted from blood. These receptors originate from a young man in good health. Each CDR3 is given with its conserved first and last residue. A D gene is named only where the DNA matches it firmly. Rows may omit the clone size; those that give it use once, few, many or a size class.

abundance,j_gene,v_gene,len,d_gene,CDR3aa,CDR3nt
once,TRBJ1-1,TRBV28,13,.,CASSQLRWTEAFF,TGTGCCAGCAGTCAGCTTCGGTGGACTGAAGCTTTCTTT
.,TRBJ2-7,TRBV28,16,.,CASSYEGGPSSYEQYF,TGTGCCAGCAGTTATGAGGGGGGGCCAAGTTCCTACGAGCAGTACTTC
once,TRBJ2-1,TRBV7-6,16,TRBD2,CASSFFPAGGGDEQFF,TGTGCCAGCAGCTTCTTCCCAGCGGGAGGAGGCGATGAGCAGTTCTTC
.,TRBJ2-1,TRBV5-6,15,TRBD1,CASSSQGAVYNEQFF,TGTGCCAGCAGCTCACAGGGGGCAGTTTACAATGAGCAGTTCTTC
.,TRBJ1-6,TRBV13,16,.,CASSFTGSSYNSPLHF,TGTGCCAGCAGCTTTACAGGGAGCTCCTATAATTCACCCCTCCACTTT
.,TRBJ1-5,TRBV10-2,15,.,CASSEGAVSNQPQHF,TGCGCCAGCAGTGAGGGGGCCGTGAGCAATCAGCCCCAGCATTTT
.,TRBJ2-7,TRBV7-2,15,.,CASSPPQGVSYEQYF,TGTGCCAGCAGCCCCCCCCAAGGGGTCTCCTACGAGCAGTACTTC
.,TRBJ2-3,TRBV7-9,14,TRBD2,CASSPGGLTDTQYF,TGTGCCAGCAGCCCGGGGGGGCTGACTGATACGCAGTATTTT
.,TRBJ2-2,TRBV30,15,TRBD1,CAWSVGQGFAGELFF,TGTGCCTGGAGTGTGGGACAGGGATTTGCCGGGGAGCTGTTTTTT
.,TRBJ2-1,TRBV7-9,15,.,CASSPSGSSYNEQFF,TGTGCCAGCAGCCCGTCAGGCAGCTCCTACAATGAGCAGTTCTTC
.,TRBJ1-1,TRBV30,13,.,CAWSDEWNTEAFF,TGTGCCTGGAGTGATGAGTGGAACACTGAAGCTTTCTTT
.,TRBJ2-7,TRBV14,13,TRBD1,CASSQGTGGVAYF,TGTGCCAGCAGCCAAGGGACAGGGGGAGTAGCGTACTTC
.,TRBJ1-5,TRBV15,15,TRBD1,CATRGDSPEFLPQHF,TGTGCCACCAGGGGGGACAGTCCCGAATTTCTGCCCCAGCATTTT
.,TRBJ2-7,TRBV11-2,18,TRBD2,CASQREASGAEQTYEQYF,TGTGCCAGCCAAAGAGAAGCTAGCGGGGCCGAGCAAACCTACGAGCAGTACTTC
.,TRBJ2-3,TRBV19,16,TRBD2,CASSRASGGFTDTQYF,TGTGCCAGTAGTCGAGCTAGCGGGGGGTTCACAGATACGCAGTATTTT
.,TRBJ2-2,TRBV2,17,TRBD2,CASSDLAGGLGTGELFF,TGTGCCAGCAGTGATCTAGCGGGTGGGCTAGGCACCGGGGAGCTGTTTTTT
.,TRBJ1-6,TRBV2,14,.,CASSDNDYNSPLHF,TGTGCCAGCAGTGACAACGACTATAATTCACCCCTCCACTTT
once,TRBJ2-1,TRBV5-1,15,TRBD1,CASSLYGTGTDEQFF,TGCGCCAGCAGCTTGTACGGGACAGGGACCGATGAGCAGTTCTTC
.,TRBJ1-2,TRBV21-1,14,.,CASSKPPGDYGYTF,TGTGCCAGCAGCAAACCCCCAGGGGACTATGGCTACACCTTC
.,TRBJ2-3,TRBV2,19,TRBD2,CASRNPGLAGPGGTDTQYF,TGTGCCAGCAGGAATCCGGGACTAGCGGGCCCGGGGGGCACAGATACGCAGTATTTT
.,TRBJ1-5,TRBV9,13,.,CASSGGTNWPQHF,TGTGCCAGCAGCGGGGGGACAAATTGGCCCCAGCATTTT
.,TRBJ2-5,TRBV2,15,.,CASRSKAAYQETQYF,TGTGCCAGCAGGAGTAAGGCAGCATACCAAGAGACCCAGTACTTC
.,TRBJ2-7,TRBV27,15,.,CASSSGSSVSYEQYF,TGTGCCAGCAGTTCCGGCTCTAGCGTCTCCTACGAGCAGTACTTC
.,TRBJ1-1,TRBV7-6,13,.,CASSLIGGEGAFF,TGTGCCAGCAGCTTAATTGGAGGGGAGGGAGCTTTCTTT
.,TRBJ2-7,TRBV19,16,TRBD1,CASSSLGQGGSYEQYF,TGTGCCAGTAGTTCATTAGGACAGGGGGGGTCCTACGAGCAGTACTTC
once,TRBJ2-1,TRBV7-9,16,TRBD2,CASSPGGSGYANEQFF,TGTGCCAGCAGCCCTGGGGGTAGCGGGTATGCCAATGAGCAGTTCTTC
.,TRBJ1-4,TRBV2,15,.,CASSDNWTGIEKLFF,TGTGCCAGCAGTGATAATTGGACGGGAATCGAAAAACTGTTTTTT
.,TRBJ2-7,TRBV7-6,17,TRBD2,CASSLESPSGGAYEQYF,TGTGCCAGCAGCTTAGAGTCTCCTAGCGGGGGAGCCTACGAGCAGTACTTC
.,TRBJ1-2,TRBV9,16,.,CASSVGLSNGGYGYTF,TGTGCCAGCAGCGTGGGACTCTCAAACGGTGGATATGGCTACACCTTC
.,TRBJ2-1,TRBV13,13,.,CASSIPTDNEQFF,TGTGCCAGCAGCATACCCACGGACAATGAGCAGTTCTTC
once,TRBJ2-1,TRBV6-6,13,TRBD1,CASSPGQANEQFF,TGTGCCAGCAGCCCTGGACAGGCAAATGAGCAGTTCTTC
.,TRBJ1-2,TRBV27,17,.,CASSSSGLLRANYGYTF,TGTGCCAGCAGTTCTTCCGGGCTCTTGAGGGCTAACTATGGCTACACCTTC
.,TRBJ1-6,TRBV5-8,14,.,CASIQSSYNSPLHF,TGTGCCAGTATACAGAGCTCCTATAATTCACCCCTCCACTTT
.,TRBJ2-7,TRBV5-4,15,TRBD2,CASSFGGEGAYEQYF,TGTGCCAGCAGCTTTGGGGGGGAGGGCGCCTACGAGCAGTACTTC
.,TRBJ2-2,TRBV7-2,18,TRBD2,CASSSGTSGPLNTGELFF,TGTGCCAGCAGCTCCGGGACTAGCGGACCCTTGAACACCGGGGAGCTGTTTTTT
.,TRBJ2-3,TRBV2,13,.,CASSEITADTQYF,TGTGCCAGCAGTGAGATCACAGCAGATACGCAGTATTTT
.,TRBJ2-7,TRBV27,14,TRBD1,CASSPTGGSYEQYF,TGTGCCAGCAGTCCCACAGGGGGGTCCTACGAGCAGTACTTC